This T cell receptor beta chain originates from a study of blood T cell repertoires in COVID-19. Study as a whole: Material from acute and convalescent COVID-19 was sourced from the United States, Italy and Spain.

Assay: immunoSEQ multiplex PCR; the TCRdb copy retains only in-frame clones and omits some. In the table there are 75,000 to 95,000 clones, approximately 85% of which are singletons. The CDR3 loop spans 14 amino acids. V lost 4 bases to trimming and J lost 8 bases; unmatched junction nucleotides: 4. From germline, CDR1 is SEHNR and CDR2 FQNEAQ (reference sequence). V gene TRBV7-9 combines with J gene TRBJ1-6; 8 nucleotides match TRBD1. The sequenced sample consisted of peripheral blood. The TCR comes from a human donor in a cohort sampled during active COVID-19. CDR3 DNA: TGTGCCAGCAGCTCAACAGGGGGAGATTCACCCCTCCACTTT. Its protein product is CASSSTGGDSPLHF.